This entry features one T cell receptor (beta chain) sequence. Its specificity is unknown. Assay used: immunoSEQ multiplex PCR; TCRdb lists only in-frame clones, some missing. The table includes about 2.2 million clones, just over 90% detected once. This sample was included in a study of shared clonotypes between healthy human individuals. Overall study findings and caveats: What naive subsets generally showed was a larger estimated richness than memory subsets showed.

With 0 bases clipped from V and 3 bases from J, the junction kept 8 bases outside the gene matches. This CDR3 has 17 amino acids. Germline loops: CDR1 MGHRA, CDR2 YSYEKL. CD45RO-negative, CCR7-positively selected cells formed the naive CD8 fraction, excluding terminally differentiated effector memory CD45RA+ cells. Source material: naive CD8+ T cells from PBMCs. The chain carries TRBV4-1 and TRBJ1-2, with 9 bases fitting TRBD1. The sequence derives from a man between 18 and 29 years old in good health. Some clones in this sample may be carry-over from other donors' samples. The CDR3 region has the DNA TGCGCCAGCAGCCAAGATCAACGGGACAGGGACCACTATGGCTACACCTTC. This sequence encodes CASSQDQRDRDHYGYTF.